This T cell receptor beta chain was recovered during a study of T cells in localized non-small cell lung cancer. Study results and caveats: A denser population of T cells in blood accompanied longer overall survival. Uninvolved adjacent lung had higher T cell clonality than tumor and all other tissues. Median detection of top 100 tumor clones in adjacent lung was 55 to 60 clones.

Repertoires were generated with immunoSEQ multiplex PCR, while TCRdb's copy carries only in-frame clones and drops some. The sample shows around 67,000 clones, roughly 90% of them seen only once. The CDR3 consists of 15 residues. Germline V gene data show CDR1 as SGHNT and CDR2 as YYREEE (reference sequence). V was cut by 4 bases and J by 2 bases, with 15 bases left in between. A note on this clone: The antigen remains undetermined.

The chain recombines TRBV5-4 with TRBJ1-1; perhaps TRBD1 as D (5 bases). This TCR derives from a woman aged 40-70 years with stage I lung adenocarcinoma. Sequences were derived from peripheral blood, sampled before any cancer treatment. CDR3 in DNA: TGTGCCAGCAGCCTCGCCGGGACGGTCAACACTGAAGCTTTCTTT. It codes for CASSLAGTVNTEAFF.